This is a list of T cell receptor beta chains from one sample in a study of cytomegalovirus exposure and HLA in healthy donors. Libraries were prepared by immunoSEQ multiplex PCR; TCRdb keeps only in-frame clonotypes and omits some of them. The sample records over 150,000 clones, about 80% being singletons. Sequencing was performed on PBMCs. The receptors shown here come from a man younger than 30 in good health and CMV-seropositive. Each CDR3 is given with its conserved first and last residue. Fields, in order: clone size, D gene, V gene, J gene, CDR3 DNA, CDR3 protein. A D gene is named only where the DNA matches it firmly. Some rows have no size entry. The others give once, few or many, or a class for an expanded clone.

abundance: few; d_gene: -; v_gene: TRBV4-2; j_gene: TRBJ1-5; CDR3nt: TGTGCCAGCAGCCAAGATTCGCTCGCGCAGGGTCATCAGCCCCAGCATTTT; CDR3aa: CASSQDSLAQGHQPQHF
abundance: -; d_gene: -; v_gene: TRBV10-2; j_gene: TRBJ1-2; CDR3nt: TGCGCCAGCAGTGAGTTCGACAGCGGGGACTATGGCTACACCTTC; CDR3aa: CASSEFDSGDYGYTF
abundance: -; d_gene: TRBD2; v_gene: TRBV29-1; j_gene: TRBJ2-3; CDR3nt: TGCAGCGCCCGGGGAGGGTACGTCACAGATACGCAGTATTTT; CDR3aa: CSARGGYVTDTQYF
abundance: few; d_gene: -; v_gene: TRBV5-6; j_gene: TRBJ1-1; CDR3nt: TGTGCCAGCAGCTTCGCCAGGAACACTGAAGCTTTCTTT; CDR3aa: CASSFARNTEAFF
abundance: -; d_gene: -; v_gene: TRBV4-1; j_gene: TRBJ1-3; CDR3nt: TGCGCCAGCAGCCAAGAGTACAGAGCTGGAAACACCATATATTTT; CDR3aa: CASSQEYRAGNTIYF
abundance: few; d_gene: TRBD1; v_gene: TRBV4-1; j_gene: TRBJ1-4; CDR3nt: TGCGCCAGCAGCCAGGGGATCGGACAGGGTATTACTAATGAAAAACTGTTTTTT; CDR3aa: CASSQGIGQGITNEKLFF
abundance: -; d_gene: TRBD2; v_gene: TRBV6-6; j_gene: TRBJ2-3; CDR3nt: TGTGCCAGCAGTCGTCTTAGCGGGAGAACAGATACGCAGTATTTT; CDR3aa: CASSRLSGRTDTQYF
abundance: -; d_gene: -; v_gene: TRBV6-4; j_gene: TRBJ2-2; CDR3nt: TGTGCCAGCAGTGGTCCCGAGGCCGGGGAGCTGTTTTTT; CDR3aa: CASSGPEAGELFF
abundance: -; d_gene: -; v_gene: TRBV6-5; j_gene: TRBJ1-4; CDR3nt: TGTGCCAGCAGTACTTCAACCAATACAGGGGAAAAACTGTTTTTT; CDR3aa: CASSTSTNTGEKLFF
abundance: -; d_gene: TRBD2; v_gene: TRBV2; j_gene: TRBJ2-7; CDR3nt: TGTGCCAGCAGCATGACTAGCGGAGGGTACGAGCAGTACTTC; CDR3aa: CASSMTSGGYEQYF
abundance: -; d_gene: TRBD2; v_gene: TRBV6-5; j_gene: TRBJ2-2; CDR3nt: TGTGCCAGCAGTTATCGGGGACTAGCGGACGGGGAGCTGTTTTTT; CDR3aa: CASSYRGLADGELFF
abundance: -; d_gene: -; v_gene: TRBV5-8; j_gene: TRBJ2-2; CDR3nt: TGTGCCAGCAGGGGGCCTATGAACACCGGGGAGCTGTTTTTT; CDR3aa: CASRGPMNTGELFF
abundance: -; d_gene: -; v_gene: TRBV25-1; j_gene: TRBJ2-2; CDR3nt: TGTGCCAGCAGTGAATATTATAGTGGGGCTACCGGGGAGCTGTTTTTT; CDR3aa: CASSEYYSGATGELFF
abundance: once; d_gene: -; v_gene: TRBV21-1; j_gene: TRBJ2-7; CDR3nt: TGTGCCAGCAGCCCCCCTGCGGGCGGCTCCTACGAGCAGTACTTC; CDR3aa: CASSPPAGGSYEQYF
abundance: -; d_gene: -; v_gene: TRBV4-3; j_gene: TRBJ1-2; CDR3nt: TGCGCCAGCAGCCAAGCAGTTGGTTCGGGGAACTATGGCTACACCTTC; CDR3aa: CASSQAVGSGNYGYTF
abundance: -; d_gene: TRBD1; v_gene: TRBV5-1; j_gene: TRBJ2-7; CDR3nt: TGCGCCAGCAGCCAGGGACAGGGGAGCCCTGGGTCCTACGAGCAGTACTTC; CDR3aa: CASSQGQGSPGSYEQYF
abundance: -; d_gene: TRBD2; v_gene: TRBV7-9; j_gene: TRBJ2-5; CDR3nt: TGTGCCAGCAGCTTAGGACGGGGGGACCCGCGGGAGACCCAGTACTTC; CDR3aa: CASSLGRGDPRETQYF
abundance: -; d_gene: TRBD1; v_gene: TRBV11-2; j_gene: TRBJ1-2; CDR3nt: TGTGCCAGCAGCCATGACAGGGGGTTAGGTCTTAACTATGGCTACACCTTC; CDR3aa: CASSHDRGLGLNYGYTF
abundance: -; d_gene: -; v_gene: TRBV6-5; j_gene: TRBJ2-7; CDR3nt: TGTGCCAGCAGCACCTATCCCAACTACGAGCAGTACTTC; CDR3aa: CASSTYPNYEQYF
abundance: -; d_gene: -; v_gene: TRBV5-5; j_gene: TRBJ1-3; CDR3nt: TGTGCCAGCAGCCAATTTATCTCGCGACTCTCTGGAAACACCATATATTTT; CDR3aa: CASSQFISRLSGNTIYF
abundance: few; d_gene: TRBD1; v_gene: TRBV2; j_gene: TRBJ1-1; CDR3nt: TGTGCCAGCAGTACAGGGGGCGAACACACTGAAGCTTTCTTT; CDR3aa: CASSTGGEHTEAFF
abundance: few; d_gene: -; v_gene: TRBV15; j_gene: TRBJ1-3; CDR3nt: TGTGCCACCAGCAGAGAGCCAAACCGAGACTCTGGAAACACCATATATTTT; CDR3aa: CATSREPNRDSGNTIYF
abundance: -; d_gene: TRBD2; v_gene: TRBV5-1; j_gene: TRBJ2-7; CDR3nt: TGCGCCAGCAGCATAAACGCCGGGACTAGCTTCGCATACGAGCAGTACTTC; CDR3aa: CASSINAGTSFAYEQYF
abundance: once; d_gene: -; v_gene: TRBV21-1; j_gene: TRBJ2-7; CDR3nt: TGTGCCAGCAGCAAAGACCCCGGGACAGGCGAGCAGTACTTC; CDR3aa: CASSKDPGTGEQYF
abundance: -; d_gene: -; v_gene: TRBV6-5; j_gene: TRBJ2-7; CDR3nt: TGTGCCAGCAGTGACGCGGGCGTTAGCTACGAGCAGTACTTC; CDR3aa: CASSDAGVSYEQYF
abundance: -; d_gene: TRBD2; v_gene: TRBV29-1; j_gene: TRBJ2-1; CDR3nt: TGCAGCTCGAGCGGGGCCTTCTACAATGAGCAGTTCTTC; CDR3aa: CSSSGAFYNEQFF
abundance: -; d_gene: TRBD2; v_gene: TRBV15; j_gene: TRBJ2-3; CDR3nt: TGTGCCACCAGCAGAGAGCTAGCGGGAGTGGGAGATACGCAGTATTTT; CDR3aa: CATSRELAGVGDTQYF
abundance: few; d_gene: -; v_gene: TRBV27; j_gene: TRBJ2-7; CDR3nt: TGTGCCAGCAGTTTGGAGGCAGCTGCGGTATACGAGCAGTACTTC; CDR3aa: CASSLEAAAVYEQYF
abundance: few; d_gene: -; v_gene: TRBV5-4; j_gene: TRBJ2-3; CDR3nt: TGTGCCAGCAGCTTACGGGGGGCGACGGCAGATACGCAGTATTTT; CDR3aa: CASSLRGATADTQYF
abundance: once; d_gene: TRBD1; v_gene: TRBV6-1; j_gene: TRBJ2-1; CDR3nt: TGTGCCAGCCAGCTCCGGGACAGCTCTTACAATGAGCAGTTCTTC; CDR3aa: CASQLRDSSYNEQFF
abundance: -; d_gene: -; v_gene: TRBV7-9; j_gene: TRBJ1-4; CDR3nt: TGTTCCAGCAGCTTGTCGTTGGGGGCTACTAATGAAAAACTGTTTTTT; CDR3aa: CSSSLSLGATNEKLFF
abundance: -; d_gene: TRBD1; v_gene: TRBV5-1; j_gene: TRBJ2-1; CDR3nt: TGCGCCAGCAGCCCAATAGGGGGCGGATCCTACAATGAGCAGTTCTTC; CDR3aa: CASSPIGGGSYNEQFF
abundance: once; d_gene: -; v_gene: TRBV11-3; j_gene: TRBJ2-2; CDR3nt: TGTGCCAGCAGCTTAGATCGAGTGGGCGCAGGCACCGGGGAGCTGTTTTTT; CDR3aa: CASSLDRVGAGTGELFF
abundance: -; d_gene: TRBD1; v_gene: TRBV7-8; j_gene: TRBJ1-6; CDR3nt: TGTGCCAGCAGCATCCGACGGGACAGTGAATACTTTAATTCACCCCTCCACTTT; CDR3aa: CASSIRRDSEYFNSPLHF
abundance: -; d_gene: TRBD2; v_gene: TRBV27; j_gene: TRBJ2-1; CDR3nt: TGTGCCAGCAGTACACTAGCGGGGGGGCGCAATGAGCAGTTCTTC; CDR3aa: CASSTLAGGRNEQFF
abundance: once; d_gene: TRBD2; v_gene: TRBV9; j_gene: TRBJ2-7; CDR3nt: TGTGCCAGCAGCCCCGCCCCAGCGGGACTGAGCTCCTACGAGCAGTACTTC; CDR3aa: CASSPAPAGLSSYEQYF
abundance: -; d_gene: TRBD1; v_gene: TRBV27; j_gene: TRBJ1-2; CDR3nt: TGTGCCAGCAGTCTGACAGGGCTTGGCTACACCTTC; CDR3aa: CASSLTGLGYTF
abundance: -; d_gene: -; v_gene: TRBV4-1; j_gene: TRBJ1-5; CDR3nt: TGCGCCAGCAGCCAAGAATTGGGGGGGAATCAGCCCCAGCATTTT; CDR3aa: CASSQELGGNQPQHF
abundance: -; d_gene: TRBD1; v_gene: TRBV5-1; j_gene: TRBJ1-6; CDR3nt: TGCGCCAGCAGCTACGGACAGGGGAATTCACCCCTCCACTTT; CDR3aa: CASSYGQGNSPLHF